The 30 T cell receptor beta chains below all came from one sample that was sequenced in a study of shared clonotypes between healthy human individuals. Sequencing was performed with immunoSEQ multiplex PCR; in TCRdb, only in-frame clones are kept and a portion is missing. This sample has more than 2 million clones, with roughly 94% found just once. The source material was naive CD4+ T cells sorted from blood. Subset specified: CD45RA+ positively selected. These receptor sequences come from a man in his late teens or twenties in good health.

Note on this clone: Other DNA sequences from this sample encode an identical CDR3 as well. This chain connects TRBV30 to TRBJ1-1; TRBD1 might be the D (6 bases). The CDR3 extends over 13 amino acids. The V and J ends lost 0 bases and 1 base respectively, with 6 bases between them. Germline lookup yields CDR1 GTSNPN and CDR2 SVGIG (reference sequence). This chain's CDR3 is CAWSVGGNTEAFF. The CDR3 DNA follows: TGTGCCTGGAGTGTAGGGGGGAACACTGAAGCTTTCTTT.

This clone has only one observation. The rearrangement links TRBV7-9 to TRBJ2-1; D gene uncertain. Germline V gene sequence: CDR1 SEHNR, CDR2 FQNEAQ (reference sequence). This CDR3 contains 13 residues. The V end lost 5 bases, the J end lost 6 bases, and 11 bases lay between the germline ends. The CDR3 reads CASSLGFLNEQFF. CDR3 nucleotide sequence: TGTGCCAGCAGCCTGGGATTCCTCAATGAGCAGTTCTTC.

This clone was picked up one time. The CDR3 reads CASSQGVAYEQYF. DNA of the CDR3: TGTGCCAGCAGCCAGGGGGTCGCCTACGAGCAGTACTTC. The rearrangement uses TRBV7-6 and TRBJ2-7; 7 bases are a match to TRBD1. The V gene's germline CDR1 is SGHVS and CDR2 FNYEAQ. V dropped 5 bases and J dropped 2; count of bases not matched to a gene: 3. This CDR3 contains 13 residues. The full variable domain, in which reference TRBV7-6 and TRBJ2-7 provide the parts outside the CDR3, is GAGVSQSPRYKVTKRGQDVALRCDPISGHVSLYWYRQALGQGPEFLTYFNYEAQQDKSGLPNDRFSAERPEGSISTLTIQRTEQRDSAMYRCASSQGVAYEQYFGPGTRLTVT.

J is TRBJ2-1 and V is TRBV5-1, with 8 positions matching TRBD2. Losses at the gene ends were 0 bases for V and 0 bases for J; bases not matched to a gene: 5. This CDR3 contains 17 residues. The germline gives CDR1 SGHRS, CDR2 YFSETQ. The CDR3 coding sequence is TGCGCCAGCAGCTTGGGGCTAGCGGGCCTCTCCTACAATGAGCAGTTCTTC. Translating it yields CASSLGLAGLSYNEQFF.

The chain couples TRBV5-4 to TRBJ2-7, with 11 positions matching TRBD2. This CDR3 contains 14 residues. The junction had 3 bases not matched to a gene; V was cut back by 1 base and J by 6 bases. CDR1 and CDR2 (germline): SGHNT, YYREEE (reference sequence). Here the CDR3 DNA reads TGTGCCAGCAGCTTGATGCTAGCGGGGGGCGAGCAGTACTTC. It codes for CASSLMLAGGEQYF.

V is TRBV11-2 and J is TRBJ2-5; 9 nucleotides line up with TRBD2. Germline V gene sequence: CDR1 SGHAT, CDR2 FQNNGV. The CDR3 totals 15 residues. The J segment lost 2 bases and the V segment lost 5 bases, leaving 6 bases of the junction unmatched. CDR3 loop: CASSQGLAVQETQYF. In DNA, the CDR3 is TGTGCCAGCAGCCAGGGACTAGCAGTTCAAGAGACCCAGTACTTC.

The chain couples TRBV2 to TRBJ2-3, with 7 nucleotides matching TRBD2. This CDR3 has 15 amino acids. Germline-derived CDR1 and CDR2 are SNHLY and FYNNEI. V shed 6 bases, J shed 6 bases, and the junction held 12 bases outside the gene matches. The CDR3 protein is CASSLGTKVADTQYF. CDR3 DNA sequence: TGTGCCAGCAGCCTCGGGACTAAGGTGGCGGATACGCAGTATTTT.

The chain employs TRBV15 and TRBJ1-5, with 9 nucleotides matching TRBD1. The CDR3 sequence is 14 residues long. The trim removed 8 bases at V and 6 bases at J, leaving 8 bases unmatched. Germline V gives CDR1 LNHNV, CDR2 YYDKDF (reference sequence). This CDR3 is CATLRDREGQPQHF. Written as DNA, the CDR3 is TGTGCCACCCTTAGGGACAGGGAGGGTCAGCCCCAGCATTTT.

The V gene is TRBV30, the J gene TRBJ2-7; 13 bases agree with TRBD2. The CDR3 loop spans 16 amino acids. V was clipped by 1 base and J by 3 bases; unmatched bases: 6. Germline CDR1 is GTSNPN and CDR2 is SVGIG (reference sequence). The CDR3 loop reads CAWSGTSGSWRYEQYF. Written as DNA, the CDR3 is TGTGCCTGGAGTGGGACTAGCGGGAGTTGGCGCTACGAGCAGTACTTC. Together with reference TRBV30 and TRBJ2-7, the CDR3 gives the full variable domain: SQTIHQWPATLVQPVGSPLSLECTVEGTSNPNLYWYRQAAGRGLQLLFYSVGIGQISSEVPQNLSASRPQDRQFILSSKKLLLSDSGFYLCAWSGTSGSWRYEQYFGPGTRLTVT.

This clone has only one observation. V usage is TRBV4-3 and J usage is TRBJ2-3; 7 bases map to TRBD2. The germline V gene encodes CDR1 LGHNA and CDR2 YSLEER. The CDR3 extends over 16 amino acids. The trim removed 1 base at V and 2 bases at J, leaving 6 bases unmatched. The CDR3 DNA is TGCGCCAGCAGCCAAGGACCAGCGGGAAACACAGATACGCAGTATTTT. Translation gives CASSQGPAGNTDTQYF.

This clone was recorded once. The genes are TRBV7-2 and TRBJ2-2, with TRBD2 identical over 12 bases. V was clipped by 5 bases and J by 5 bases; unmatched bases: 0. This CDR3 spans 14 amino acids. Per germline, CDR1 SGHTA and CDR2 FQGNSA. In DNA form, the CDR3 reads TGTGCCAGCAGCGGACTAGCGGGAACCGGGGAGCTGTTTTTT. Protein sequence: CASSGLAGTGELFF.

This clone was recorded once. The chain joins TRBV6-4 to TRBJ2-6, with D perhaps matching TRBD1 (6 bases). The V gene's germline CDR1 is MRHNA and CDR2 SNTAGT. The CDR3 is made up of 16 amino acids. V lost 5 bases, J lost 0 bases, and 11 bases lay in between. The CDR3 loop is CASSRTASSGANVLTF. The CDR3 DNA is TGTGCCAGCAGTCGGACAGCCAGCTCTGGGGCCAACGTCCTGACTTTC.

The V gene is TRBV27, the J gene TRBJ1-3, with D uncertain. The CDR3 spans 11 residues. Deletions cut 6 bases from V and 8 bases from J, with 8 bases between. Germline values: CDR1 MNHEY, CDR2 SMNVEV (reference sequence). CDR3 sequence (DNA): TGTGCCAGCAGGTTAGCTTACACCATATATTTT. Its translation: CASRLAYTIYF.

The V gene is TRBV5-4, the J gene TRBJ1-4; D is possibly TRBD1 (5 bases). Trimming shortened V by 4 bases and J by 4 bases, and 11 bases separated the two germline ends. Germline assignment: CDR1 SGHNT and CDR2 YYREEE (reference sequence). CDR3 length: 14 residues. CDR3 sequence reads: CASSVIGVNEKLFF. For the CDR3, the DNA is TGTGCCAGCAGCGTAATAGGGGTTAATGAAAAACTGTTTTTT.

The rearrangement uses TRBV7-9 and TRBJ1-2; the D gene is possibly TRBD1 (5 bases). The germline V gene has CDR1 SEHNR and CDR2 FQNEAQ (reference sequence). This CDR3 has 14 residues. V shed 0 bases and J shed 8 bases, with 13 bases lying between them. As DNA, the CDR3 is TGTGCCAGCAGCTTAGCGGGGGGATCAGAAGGCTACACCTTC. This translates into CASSLAGGSEGYTF.

The V and J genes are TRBV10-3 and TRBJ2-1; weak D call: TRBD2 (6 bases). CDR1 and CDR2 from the germline V gene are ENHRY and SYGVKD. Trimming left V 3 bases short and J 3 bases short, with 12 bases between. This CDR3 contains 15 residues. As DNA, the CDR3 is TGTGCCATCAGTGATGGCGGGATGGACTACAATGAGCAGTTCTTC. This encodes CAISDGGMDYNEQFF.

The chain links TRBV9 to TRBJ2-1; 10 bases line up with TRBD2. Germline V gene data show CDR1 as SGDLS and CDR2 as YYNGEE. Unmatched junction bases numbered 8, after V lost 7 bases and J lost 4 bases. The CDR3 is 15 amino acids. The CDR3 bases are TGTGCCAGCGGGTTAGGGACTAGCGCTTACAATGAGCAGTTCTTC. Translation: CASGLGTSAYNEQFF. Full variable domain (outside the CDR3, taken from reference TRBV9 and TRBJ2-1): DSGVTQTPKHLITATGQRVTLRCSPRSGDLSVYWYQQSLDQGLQFLIQYYNGEERAKGNILERFSAQQFPDLHSELNLSSLELGDSALYFCASGLGTSAYNEQFFGPGTRLTVL.

The CDR3 DNA follows: TGCGCCAGCAGCTTACCCAGCGGGAGGGAAGAGACCCAGTACTTC. Residues: CASSLPSGREETQYF. The rearrangement uses TRBV5-1 and TRBJ2-5; TRBD2 matches at 10 bases. Germline CDR1 is SGHRS and CDR2 is YFSETQ. V dropped 2 bases and J dropped 3; count of bases not matched to a gene: 4. The length of the CDR3 is 15 residues.

In its sample, this clone was seen once. Other nucleotide sequences from this sample produce the same CDR3. This chain connects TRBV7-2 to TRBJ1-1; no definite D call. V was clipped by 1 base and J by 0 bases, with 6 bases between them. The germline V gene has CDR1 SGHTA and CDR2 FQGNSA. The CDR3 is 14 residues long. The CDR3 reads CASSLGSMNTEAFF. The CDR3 nucleotides are TGTGCCAGCAGCTTAGGCAGCATGAACACTGAAGCTTTCTTT. Complete variable domain (other parts from reference TRBV7-2 and TRBJ1-1): GAGVSQSPSNKVTEKGKDVELRCDPISGHTALYWYRQSLGQGLEFLIYFQGNSAPDKSGLPSDRFSAERTGGSVSTLTIQRTQQEDSAVYLCASSLGSMNTEAFFGQGTRLTVV.

This chain links TRBV7-9 with TRBJ2-7, with D unresolved. The CDR3 runs to 12 residues. Germline V gene data show CDR1 as SEHNR and CDR2 as FQNEAQ (reference sequence). The V end lost 1 base, the J end lost 11 bases, and 12 bases lay between the germline ends. The chain's CDR3 is CASSLGVPGEYF. The CDR3 DNA reads as TGTGCCAGCAGCTTAGGGGTGCCAGGAGAGTACTTC.

This sequence joins TRBV18 and TRBJ1-2; D not certain. The V gene's germline CDR1 is KGHSH and CDR2 LQKENI. V was clipped by 4 bases and J by 4 bases, with 28 bases between them. This CDR3 comprises 19 residues. CDR3 nucleotide sequence: TGTGCCAGCTCACGTGGGTTGAACACCCGGAAATCACAGACCTATGGCTACACCTTC. Translation: CASSRGLNTRKSQTYGYTF.

The V and J genes are TRBV28 and TRBJ2-6; unclear D gene. CDR1 is MDHEN and CDR2 is SYDVKM in the germline V gene. Between the trimmed V and J ends, which lost 8 bases and 6 bases, there was a span of 8 bases. This CDR3 is 12 amino acids long. The CDR3 sequence is CASGVVANVLTF. CDR3 coding DNA: TGTGCCAGCGGGGTCGTGGCCAACGTCCTGACTTTC. Full variable domain (remainder filled in from reference TRBV28 and TRBJ2-6): DVKVTQSSRYLVKRTGEKVFLECVQDMDHENMFWYRQDPGLGLRLIYFSYDVKMKEKGDIPEGYSVSREKKERFSLILESASTNQTSMYLCASGVVANVLTFGAGSRLTVL.

The rearrangement uses TRBV4-1 and TRBJ1-2; 7 bases are shared with TRBD1. The V and J ends lost 2 bases and 7 bases, in that order; junction bases with no gene match: 10. The CDR3 has 15 amino acids. Germline loops: CDR1 MGHRA, CDR2 YSYEKL. The CDR3 here is CASSQPDREGRGYTF. CDR3 coding DNA: TGCGCCAGCAGCCAACCCGACAGGGAAGGTCGTGGCTACACCTTC.

This clone came up once. J is TRBJ2-2 and V is TRBV9; D remains ambiguous. V gave up 4 bases and J gave up 7 bases, with 14 bases separating them. The CDR3 contains 14 residues. Germline V gives CDR1 SGDLS, CDR2 YYNGEE. The CDR3 sequence is CASSPPFQGGELFF. Here the CDR3 DNA reads TGTGCCAGCAGCCCTCCTTTCCAAGGCGGGGAGCTGTTTTTT.

This clone was seen just once. The J gene is TRBJ2-3, the V gene TRBV7-2; 9 bases align to TRBD2. Germline V gives CDR1 SGHTA, CDR2 FQGNSA. With 5 bases clipped from V and 4 bases from J, the junction kept 10 bases outside the gene matches. CDR3 size: 16 residues. The CDR3: CASSPYSGSVPDTQYF. The CDR3 bases are TGTGCCAGCAGCCCCTATAGCGGGAGCGTCCCAGATACGCAGTATTTT.

V and J are TRBV6-5 and TRBJ2-4; 7 positions agree with TRBD1. Germline loops: CDR1 MNHEY, CDR2 SVGAGI. This CDR3 is 15 amino acids long. V trimming: 6 bases; J trimming: 6 bases; junction bases outside the gene matches: 11. As DNA, the CDR3 is TGTGCCAGCAGAAGTGCCTTCGGGACAGTAAACATTCAGTACTTC. Translating it yields CASRSAFGTVNIQYF.

V is TRBV5-1 and J is TRBJ2-7, with D perhaps TRBD1 (5 bases). Looked up from germline, CDR1 is SGHRS and CDR2 is YFSETQ. CDR3 length: 14 residues. V shed 0 bases and J shed 5 bases, with 12 bases lying between them. CDR3 coding DNA: TGCGCCAGCAGCTTGGAGGACACCCGGGACGAGCAGTACTTC. Its translation is CASSLEDTRDEQYF.

J is TRBJ2-1 and V is TRBV30, with D unresolved. Per germline, CDR1 GTSNPN and CDR2 SVGIG (reference sequence). This CDR3 has 11 residues. The V end lost 5 bases, the J end lost 6 bases, and 8 bases lay between the germline ends. The CDR3 nucleotides read TGTGCCTGGGGACGGATCAATGAGCAGTTCTTC. Protein product: CAWGRINEQFF.

The V and J genes are TRBV6-5 and TRBJ2-1, with 7 positions matching TRBD2. The V and J ends lost 8 bases and 3 bases, in that order; junction bases with no gene match: 4. The CDR3 is 13 amino acids. The germline gives CDR1 MNHEY, CDR2 SVGAGI. The CDR3 loop reads CASGGGYYNEQFF. CDR3 DNA sequence: TGTGCCAGCGGGGGAGGGTACTACAATGAGCAGTTCTTC.

V and J are TRBV7-9 and TRBJ1-2; 10 nucleotides align to TRBD1. Germline CDR1 and CDR2: SEHNR and FQNEAQ (reference sequence). This CDR3 region has 13 residues. V shed 5 bases, J shed 11 bases, and the junction held 8 bases outside the gene matches. The CDR3 is CASSGAGQGTYTF. DNA for the CDR3: TGTGCCAGCAGCGGCGCGGGACAGGGGACTTACACCTTC.